The entry below gives a single T cell receptor beta chain sequence along with its context. The data derive from a study of blood T cell repertoires in COVID-19. Study-level information: Sample material is recorded as cDNA or gDNA derived from T cells, B-cell-depleted T cells, or PBMCs.

In the authors' workflow: Counts of nucleated cells, estimated from reference gene primer amplification, were obtained. This table comes from immunoSEQ multiplex PCR, and its TCRdb copy is limited to in-frame clones, with some not included. V and J calls plus clone size are reproduced from that table; the DNA served to infer D and trimming. Counted here are about 150,000 clones, approximately 90% occurring once; the ten biggest clones make up about 5%. The CDR3 contains 13 residues. The ends were cut back, 5 bases at V and 6 bases at J, with 12 bases in the middle. Germline assignment: CDR1 SGHDN and CDR2 FVKESK.

This chain joins TRBV14 and TRBJ2-3; tentative D call: TRBD2 (5 bases). The clonotype was recovered from a human donor in a cohort sampled during active COVID-19. The specimen sequenced was peripheral blood. CDR3 sequence reads: CASSEGPGDTQYF. Written as DNA, the CDR3 is TGTGCCAGCAGCGAAGGCCCGGGGGATACGCAGTATTTT.